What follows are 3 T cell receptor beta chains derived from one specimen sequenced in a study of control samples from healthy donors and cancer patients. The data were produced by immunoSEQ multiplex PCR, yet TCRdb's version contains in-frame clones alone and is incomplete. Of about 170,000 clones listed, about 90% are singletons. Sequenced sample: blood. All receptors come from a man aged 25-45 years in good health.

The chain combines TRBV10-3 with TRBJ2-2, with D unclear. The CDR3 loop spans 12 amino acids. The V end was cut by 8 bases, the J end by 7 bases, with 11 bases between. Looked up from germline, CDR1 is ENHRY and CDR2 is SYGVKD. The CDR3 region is CAIGKVDGELFF. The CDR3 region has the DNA TGTGCCATCGGGAAGGTGGACGGGGAGCTGTTTTTT.

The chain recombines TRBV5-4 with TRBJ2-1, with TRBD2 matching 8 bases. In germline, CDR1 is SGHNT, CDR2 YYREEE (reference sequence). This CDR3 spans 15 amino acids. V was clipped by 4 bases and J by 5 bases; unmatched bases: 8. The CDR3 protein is CASSRGLADNNEQFF. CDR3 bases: TGTGCCAGCAGCCGCGGACTAGCAGATAACAATGAGCAGTTCTTC.

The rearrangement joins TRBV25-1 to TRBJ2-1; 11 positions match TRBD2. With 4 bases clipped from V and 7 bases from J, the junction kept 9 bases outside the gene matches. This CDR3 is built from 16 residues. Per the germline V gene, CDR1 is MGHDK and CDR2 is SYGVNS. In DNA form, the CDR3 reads TGTGCCAGCAGTGTCCCGGGACTAGCGGATGCTAATGAGCAGTTCTTC. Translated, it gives CASSVPGLADANEQFF.